Presented here are 25 T cell receptor beta chains from one specimen sequenced in a study of shared clonotypes between healthy human individuals. TCRdb keeps only in-frame clones here, not all; method: immunoSEQ multiplex PCR. This table has 2,500,000 or so clones, 93% appearing once. The sample taken for sequencing was naive CD4+ T cells from PBMCs. Stated subset: CD45RA+ positively selected. These receptors all stem from a man aged 18 to 29 in good health. Some clones in this sample may be carry-over from other donors' samples.

This chain uses TRBV19 with TRBJ2-1; 9 positions match TRBD2. The CDR3 runs to 20 residues. The germline gives CDR1 LNHDA, CDR2 SQIVND (reference sequence). The junction had 21 bases not matched to a gene; V was cut back by 6 bases and J by 3 bases. The DNA of the CDR3 is TGTGCCAGTAGCAAACCCCTGGCGGGAGGGCCTAGGTATTACTACAATGAGCAGTTCTTC. Translating it yields CASSKPLAGGPRYYYNEQFF.

J is TRBJ2-3 and V is TRBV7-3, with D possibly called TRBD1 or TRBD2 (5 bases each). V lost 5 bases to trimming and J lost 0 bases, with 12 bases between them. Germline CDR1 SGHTA, CDR2 FQGTGA. This CDR3 has 15 residues. The CDR3 protein is CASSQGPPSTDTQYF. The CDR3 DNA reads TGTGCCAGCAGCCAGGGACCACCTAGCACAGATACGCAGTATTTT.

The chain has TRBV6-5 and TRBJ1-2; 9 bases are a match to TRBD1. Germline-derived CDR1 and CDR2 are MNHEY and SVGAGI. The CDR3 loop spans 14 amino acids. Germline trimming cut 8 bases from V and 3 bases from J; bases unmatched to any gene: 7. The CDR3 sequence: CASARTGDYYGYTF. The CDR3 coding sequence is TGTGCCAGCGCCCGGACAGGGGACTACTATGGCTACACCTTC.

To note about this clone: Other DNA sequences in this sample translate to the same CDR3. V is TRBV19 and J is TRBJ1-2; 10 bases fit TRBD1. V shed 6 bases and J 8 bases; nucleotides not matched to a gene: 0. Germline V gives CDR1 LNHDA, CDR2 SQIVND (reference sequence). The CDR3 extends over 11 amino acids. The CDR3 nucleotides are TGTGCCAGTAGGACAGGGGGCGGCTACACCTTC. It yields the protein CASRTGGGYTF.

This chain uses TRBV27 with TRBJ2-7; 7 nucleotides line up with TRBD2. V trimming: 1 base; J trimming: 1 base; junction bases outside the gene matches: 1. Per the germline V gene, CDR1 is MNHEY and CDR2 is SMNVEV (reference sequence). The CDR3 has 14 amino acids. CDR3 region: CASSLFGGSYEQYF. The DNA of the CDR3 is TGTGCCAGCAGTTTATTCGGGGGGTCCTACGAGCAGTACTTC.

V and J are TRBV28 and TRBJ1-2; 7 bases map to TRBD1. Germline-derived CDR1 and CDR2 are MDHEN and SYDVKM. J lost 5 bases, V lost 6 bases, and 6 bases had no gene match. This CDR3 has 13 residues. CDR3 region: CASRTQGPYGYTF. The CDR3 nucleotides are TGTGCCAGCAGAACACAGGGGCCGTATGGCTACACCTTC.

The chain combines TRBV18 with TRBJ2-3, with TRBD2 identical over 10 bases. J gave up 0 bases and V 3 bases, and 15 bases lay outside the gene matches. In germline, CDR1 is KGHSH, CDR2 LQKENI. The CDR3 length is 20 residues. In nucleotides, the CDR3 is TGTGCCAGCTCACCGCCGTTACTAGCGGGGAGTATATGGAGCACAGATACGCAGTATTTT. It specifies CASSPPLLAGSIWSTDTQYF.

In its sample, this clone was seen once. The chain recombines TRBV12-5 with TRBJ1-1; possible D gene TRBD1, 6 bases. CDR1 is LGHNT and CDR2 is FRNRAP in the germline V gene. Trimming cost V 0 bases and J 1 base, with 15 bases left between them. The CDR3 extends over 17 amino acids. The CDR3 DNA reads as TGTGCTAGTGGTTTGGTACAGGTTGGGGGCTGGAACACTGAAGCTTTCTTT. Translating gives CASGLVQVGGWNTEAFF.

The V and J genes are TRBV5-1 and TRBJ2-1; the D call may be TRBD1 or TRBD2 (5 bases each). V gave up 3 bases and J gave up 10 bases, with 11 bases separating them. The CDR3 contains 12 residues. Germline-derived CDR1 and CDR2 are SGHRS and YFSETQ. CDR3 amino acids: CASSSPGPEQFF. The CDR3 DNA reads TGCGCCAGCAGCTCGCCGGGACCCGAGCAGTTCTTC.

The CDR3 sequence: CASSFNEKLFF. The CDR3 bases are TGTGCCAGCAGCTTTAATGAAAAACTGTTTTTT. V is TRBV7-9 and J is TRBJ1-4; D gene uncertain. The germline V and J ends were trimmed by 3 bases and 4 bases, with 0 bases remaining between them. The germline V gene encodes CDR1 SEHNR and CDR2 FQNEAQ (reference sequence). The CDR3 is 11 residues long. The variable domain in full, with the rest retrieved from reference TRBV7-9 and TRBJ1-4, is DTGVSQNPRHKITKRGQNVTFRCDPISEHNRLYWYRQTLGQGPEFLTYFQNEAQLEKSRLLSDRFSAERPKGSFSTLEIQRTEQGDSAMYLCASSFNEKLFFGSGTQLSVL.

The chain combines TRBV11-2 with TRBJ2-6, with 10 bases fitting TRBD1. Losses at the gene ends were 5 bases for V and 1 base for J; bases not matched to a gene: 8. CDR1 SGHAT and CDR2 FQNNGV come from the germline V gene. This CDR3 has 18 residues. CDR3 in DNA: TGTGCCAGCAGCCCTCGACAGGGGGCTAGGTCTGGGGCCAACGTCCTGACTTTC. Amino acid sequence: CASSPRQGARSGANVLTF.

The chain combines TRBV7-2 with TRBJ2-7; maybe TRBD1 (6 bases). V shed 2 bases and J shed 2 bases, with 13 bases lying between them. CDR1 SGHTA and CDR2 FQGNSA come from the germline V gene. The CDR3 loop spans 15 amino acids. The CDR3 bases are TGTGCCAGCAGCTTAAACAGGGTTGGGACCTACGAGCAGTACTTC. Protein: CASSLNRVGTYEQYF.

Turning to this clone: Different DNA sequences within this sample yield the same CDR3. This chain joins TRBV9 and TRBJ2-7, with 12 bases lining up with TRBD2. The V gene's germline CDR1 is SGDLS and CDR2 YYNGEE. This CDR3 is built from 14 residues. The ends lost 3 bases at V and 6 bases at J; junction bases unmatched: 4. CDR3 nucleotide sequence: TGTGCCAGCAGCGGACTAGCGGGAGAAGGCGAGCAGTACTTC. Its protein is CASSGLAGEGEQYF.

CDR3 DNA sequence: TGCAGCGTTGCGCAGGGAACGAACACTGAAGCTTTCTTT. Amino acid sequence: CSVAQGTNTEAFF. The chain is built from TRBV29-1 and TRBJ1-1; possible D gene TRBD1, 5 bases. Germline V gene lookup returns CDR1 SQVTM and CDR2 ANQGSEA. The CDR3 runs 13 residues. V gave up 4 bases and J gave up 1 base, with 10 bases separating them. Filled out from reference TRBV29-1 and TRBJ1-1, the complete variable domain reads SAVISQKPSRDICQRGTSLTIQCQVDSQVTMMFWYRQQPGQSLTLIATANQGSEATYESGFVIDKFPISRPNLTFSTLTVSNMSPEDSSIYLCSVAQGTNTEAFFGQGTRLTVV.

The chain links TRBV6-5 to TRBJ2-7; 11 bases map to TRBD1. The germline gives CDR1 MNHEY, CDR2 SVGAGI. The trim removed 6 bases at V and 2 bases at J, leaving 6 bases unmatched. The CDR3 has 15 residues. This chain's CDR3 is CASRTPGQGAYEQYF. The CDR3 DNA follows: TGTGCCAGCAGGACACCGGGACAGGGGGCCTACGAGCAGTACTTC.

The CDR3 nucleotides read TGTGCCAGTAGTTCGCCAGGACACCTCTGGATGGAGCAGTACTTC. It specifies CASSSPGHLWMEQYF. J is TRBJ2-7 and V is TRBV19, with D perhaps TRBD1 (5 bases). Germline-derived CDR1 and CDR2 are LNHDA and SQIVND (reference sequence). The CDR3 has 15 amino acids. The V end was cut by 5 bases, the J end by 7 bases, with 21 bases between.

The gene calls are TRBV28 and TRBJ1-1; D not certain. The germline V gene has CDR1 MDHEN and CDR2 SYDVKM. CDR3 length: 12 amino acids. V gave up 6 bases and J gave up 3 bases, with 8 bases separating them. The CDR3 loop reads CASSQRDTEAFF. CDR3 bases: TGTGCCAGCAGCCAAAGGGACACTGAAGCTTTCTTT.

The V call is TRBV28, the J call TRBJ2-4; possible D gene TRBD2, 6 bases. V shed 3 bases and J shed 1 base, with 10 bases lying between them. CDR1 and CDR2 (germline): MDHEN, SYDVKM. The length of the CDR3 is 15 residues. The CDR3 DNA reads as TGTGCCAGCAGTTTTCGTGCGGGGGCCAAAAACATTCAGTACTTC. Translated: CASSFRAGAKNIQYF.

This chain uses TRBV7-6 with TRBJ2-1; tentatively, D is TRBD2 (6 bases). The CDR3 length is 14 residues. Trimming took off 2 bases at V and 3 bases at J, with 8 bases between the two ends. Germline-derived CDR1 and CDR2 are SGHVS and FNYEAQ. The CDR3 nucleotides are TGTGCCAGCAGCTTAATTAGCGGCTACAATGAGCAGTTCTTC. Translated, it gives CASSLISGYNEQFF.

The chain uses TRBV6-6 and TRBJ2-1; 9 bases align to TRBD1. Germline loops: CDR1 MNHNY, CDR2 SVGAGI (reference sequence). The CDR3 covers 16 residues. V shed 5 bases, J shed 8 bases, and the junction held 13 bases outside the gene matches. The CDR3: CASSATTGGGWYEQFF. The CDR3 DNA sequence: TGTGCCAGCAGTGCAACTACAGGGGGCGGGTGGTATGAGCAGTTCTTC.

The CDR3 loop reads CASSPQRAERNTIYF. For the CDR3, the DNA is TGTGCCAGCAGCCCCCAGCGAGCAGAAAGAAACACCATATATTTT. This chain joins TRBV7-8 and TRBJ1-3; D gene uncertain. Trimming took off 5 bases at V and 5 bases at J, with 16 bases between the two ends. From germline, CDR1 is SGHVS and CDR2 FQNEAQ. This CDR3 has 15 residues.

This sequence joins TRBV4-1 and TRBJ1-5; D is perhaps TRBD1 (5 bases). Trimming cost V 4 bases and J 1 base, with 14 bases left between them. Per the germline V gene, CDR1 is MGHRA and CDR2 is YSYEKL. The CDR3 has 16 amino acids. The DNA for the CDR3 is TGCGCCAGCAGCCCCGGGACGTTAGTAAGCAATCAGCCCCAGCATTTT. Translating it yields CASSPGTLVSNQPQHF.

The V and J genes are TRBV5-1 and TRBJ2-6; 7 bases fit TRBD1. The germline V gene encodes CDR1 SGHRS and CDR2 YFSETQ. V lost 1 base to trimming and J lost 0 bases; unmatched junction nucleotides: 4. This CDR3 spans 17 amino acids. CDR3 DNA sequence: TGCGCCAGCAGCTTGACAGGGGTCAACTCTGGGGCCAACGTCCTGACTTTC. Protein: CASSLTGVNSGANVLTF.

This clone came up a few times. V is TRBV4-1 and J is TRBJ2-2; 11 nucleotides line up with TRBD2. The CDR3 covers 16 residues. Germline CDR1 reads MGHRA; CDR2 reads YSYEKL. V was clipped by 4 bases and J by 7 bases; unmatched bases: 8. The CDR3 DNA follows: TGCGCCAGCAGCCTCGACGGGACTAGCGGTCACGGGGAGCTGTTTTTT. Its protein is CASSLDGTSGHGELFF.

This chain joins TRBV6-5 and TRBJ2-1; 8 bases map to TRBD1. The J segment lost 7 bases and the V segment lost 7 bases, leaving 9 bases of the junction unmatched. The CDR3 sequence is 14 residues long. Germline lookup yields CDR1 MNHEY and CDR2 SVGAGI. DNA for the CDR3: TGTGCCAGCACTAGACAGGGGTCGGTAAATGAGCAGTTCTTC. Translation: CASTRQGSVNEQFF.